The entry below gives a single T cell receptor beta chain sequence along with its context. Its antigen remains unidentified. Looked up from germline, CDR1 is SGHTA and CDR2 is FQGNSA. J lost 1 base, V lost 5 bases, and 7 bases had no gene match. The CDR3 consists of 15 residues. Treatment indicated: roughly 10-day PBMC culture with coronavirus spike peptide pools or control peptides (ViraFEST assay). The unexposed donor provided CD4+ T cells, which were taken before the COVID-19 pandemic (2011-2018). The data originate from a study of vaccination and CD4 T cells after COVID-19. Findings and caveats of the study: The median count of SARS-CoV-2-reactive clonotypes rose from about 20 to 38, not significantly.

Cultured CD4+ T cell DNA was sequenced using the Oncomine TCR Beta short-read assay. TCRdb analysed the PCR reads with MiXCR anew, one entry per CDR3 protein. The table shows some 8,900 distinct CDR3 sequences, with 45% to 55% occurring only once. The sequenced material came from CD4+ T cells from blood, cultured in vitro. The V gene is TRBV7-2, the J gene TRBJ2-7, with 8 bases identical to TRBD2. This sequence was found in a human donor in good health. Here the CDR3 DNA reads TGTGCCAGCAGCCTCGCCGGGGGGGCTTCCTACGAGCAGTACTTC. This translates into CASSLAGGASYEQYF.